A single sample is the source of the 16 T cell receptor beta chains below, sequenced in a study of regulatory T cells in long-lasting Graves disease. With iRepertoire HTBI primers and Arm-PCR of CDR3 regions, TCR beta libraries were built. In TCRdb, the multiplex PCR reads were re-called with MiXCR into one record per CDR3 protein. The sample lists 600,000 to 850,000 distinct CDR3 sequences; around 32% were seen once. Time point in this sample: persistent/refractory GD, antithyroid drugs over 5 years with positive TRAb. RNA isolated from PBMCs was used to make the TCR library. Material: peripheral blood mononuclear cells (PBMCs), obtained when the disease was refractory, from a patient treated with antithyroid drugs. The receptors derive from a female donor with Graves disease.

The J gene is TRBJ1-1, the V gene TRBV3-1, with TRBD1 matching 7 bases. Germline assignment: CDR1 LGHDT and CDR2 YNNKEL (reference sequence). The CDR3 covers 15 residues. The trim removed 1 base at V and 4 bases at J, leaving 6 bases unmatched. The CDR3 spells CASSQADRAGTEAFF. CDR3 nucleotide sequence: TGTGCCAGCAGCCAAGCCGACAGGGCCGGCACTGAAGCTTTCTTT.

The sample holds many counts of this clonotype. V and J are TRBV20-1 and TRBJ1-2, with D uncertain. CDR3 length: 15 amino acids. The germline V gene encodes CDR1 DFQATT and CDR2 SNEGSKA (reference sequence). V was pared by 0 bases and J by 4 bases, with 15 bases between. CDR3 nucleotides: TGCAGTGCTAGAGATCATAGGGCGAATCGCTATGGCTACACCTTC. It yields the protein CSARDHRANRYGYTF.

This clonotype was found many times. This chain uses TRBV30 with TRBJ2-5; D unclear. CDR1 and CDR2 (germline): GTSNPN, SVGIG (reference sequence). The CDR3 is 14 residues long. Trimming took 2 bases from V and 1 from J, leaving 11 bases between them. The CDR3 region has the DNA TGTGCCTGGAGTTTGGCGGCGGTCCAAGAGACCCAGTACTTC. It yields the protein CAWSLAAVQETQYF.

This clonotype has at least ten counts. CDR3: CASSEPRGFGEKLFF. In DNA form, the CDR3 reads TGTGCCAGCAGTGAACCGAGGGGTTTTGGAGAAAAACTGTTTTTT. The chain uses TRBV2 and TRBJ1-4, with D perhaps TRBD1 (5 bases). V lost 2 bases and J 8 bases, leaving 15 bases between the germline ends. The CDR3 is 15 residues long. Germline CDR1 SNHLY, CDR2 FYNNEI.

This rearrangement joins TRBV11-2 to TRBJ2-7; D call uncertain. Trimming cost V 4 bases and J 9 bases, with 10 bases left between them. This CDR3 spans 11 amino acids. CDR1 and CDR2 (germline): SGHAT, FQNNGV. The CDR3 spells CASSYDQVQYF. CDR3 sequence (DNA): TGTGCCAGCAGCTACGACCAGGTGCAGTACTTC.

This clonotype was seen repeatedly, ten times or more. V usage is TRBV28 and J usage is TRBJ1-2; 9 positions match TRBD1. From germline, CDR1 is MDHEN and CDR2 SYDVKM. J was trimmed by 0 bases and V by 3 bases; bases with no gene match: 11. The CDR3 is 18 residues long. The CDR3 is CASSFVGPGQGANYGYTF. Here the CDR3 DNA reads TGTGCCAGCAGTTTTGTCGGACCGGGACAGGGAGCTAACTATGGCTACACCTTC.

V and J are TRBV12-3 or TRBV12-4 and TRBJ1-2; D might be TRBD1 (6 bases). Trimming took off 6 bases at V and 4 bases at J, with 12 bases between the two ends. The CDR3 is 13 amino acids. CDR3 region: CASRLSGAYGYTF. The CDR3 DNA is TGTGCCAGCAGACTCTCGGGGGCCTATGGCTACACCTTC.

The V call is TRBV9, the J call TRBJ1-2; 8 nucleotides line up with TRBD1. The CDR3 has 14 amino acids. V trimming: 2 bases; J trimming: 7 bases; junction bases outside the gene matches: 7. Per the germline V gene, CDR1 is SGDLS and CDR2 is YYNGEE. The DNA for the CDR3 is TGTGCCAGCAGCGTCTCCGGACAGGGTACTGGCTACACCTTC. Protein product: CASSVSGQGTGYTF.

The V and J genes are TRBV3-1 and TRBJ1-5, with D uncertain. CDR1 and CDR2 (germline): LGHDT, YNNKEL (reference sequence). CDR3 length: 15 residues. With 0 bases removed from V and 7 bases from J, the gap between germline ends came to 13 bases. The CDR3: CASSQDASLGQPQHF. DNA of the CDR3: TGTGCCAGCAGCCAAGATGCCTCCTTGGGGCAGCCCCAGCATTTT.

This rearrangement joins TRBV5-1 to TRBJ2-3; D not certain. The ends were cut back, 4 bases at V and 6 bases at J, with 6 bases in the middle. The germline V gene has CDR1 SGHRS and CDR2 YFSETQ. The CDR3 loop spans 11 amino acids. For the CDR3, the DNA is TGCGCCAGCAGCCAGTTGGATACGCAGTATTTT. Protein product: CASSQLDTQYF.

This chain uses TRBV6-1 with TRBJ2-5; either TRBD1 or TRBD2 may fit D (5 bases each). The ends were cut back, 7 bases at V and 1 base at J, with 16 bases in the middle. The CDR3 spans 15 residues. Germline V gene data show CDR1 as MNHNS and CDR2 as SASEGT. This CDR3 reads CASNYMGVLQETQYF. CDR3 DNA sequence: TGTGCCAGCAACTACATGGGGGTCCTCCAAGAGACCCAGTACTTC.

This clonotype appeared many times. The V gene is TRBV11-2, the J gene TRBJ1-2, with D possibly matching TRBD1 (6 bases). Trimming took 5 bases from V and 3 from J, leaving 16 bases between them. Germline V gene sequence: CDR1 SGHAT, CDR2 FQNNGV. The CDR3 consists of 15 residues. This CDR3 is CASSPRDTGDYGYTF. The CDR3 nucleotides read TGTGCCAGCAGCCCCCGGGACACGGGAGACTATGGCTACACCTTC.

This clonotype has a handful of counts. V is TRBV12-5 and J is TRBJ1-2, with D maybe TRBD1 (6 bases). There are 13 residues in the CDR3. The ends were cut back, 6 bases at V and 3 bases at J, with 11 bases in the middle. Looked up from germline, CDR1 is LGHNT and CDR2 is FRNRAP. Here the CDR3 reads CASGSDSYYGYTF. CDR3 coding DNA: TGTGCTAGTGGCTCGGACAGCTACTATGGCTACACCTTC.

This clonotype was detected only a few times. The genes are TRBV29-1 and TRBJ1-1; D gene unclear. With 0 bases removed from V and 7 bases from J, the gap between germline ends came to 12 bases. The germline V gene encodes CDR1 SQVTM and CDR2 ANQGSEA. The CDR3 sequence is 13 residues long. The CDR3 loop reads CSVEDEQPIEAFF. The CDR3 DNA reads TGCAGCGTTGAAGACGAACAGCCGATTGAAGCTTTCTTT.

This chain uses TRBV11-2 with TRBJ2-7; 7 bases align to TRBD2. From germline, CDR1 is SGHAT and CDR2 FQNNGV. The junction had 7 bases not matched to a gene; V was cut back by 2 bases and J by 6 bases. The CDR3 has 14 residues. The chain's CDR3 is CASSLLATGGEQYF. CDR3 in DNA: TGTGCCAGCAGCTTACTAGCGACGGGGGGCGAGCAGTACTTC.

The chain carries TRBV30 and TRBJ2-3, with TRBD2 as a possible D gene (6 bases). Trimming removed 0 bases from V and 8 bases from J, with 9 bases in between. This CDR3 has 12 amino acids. Per the germline V gene, CDR1 is GTSNPN and CDR2 is SVGIG (reference sequence). For the CDR3, the DNA is TGTGCCTGGAGTGTACAAGCGGGTACGCAGTATTTT. Translating gives CAWSVQAGTQYF.